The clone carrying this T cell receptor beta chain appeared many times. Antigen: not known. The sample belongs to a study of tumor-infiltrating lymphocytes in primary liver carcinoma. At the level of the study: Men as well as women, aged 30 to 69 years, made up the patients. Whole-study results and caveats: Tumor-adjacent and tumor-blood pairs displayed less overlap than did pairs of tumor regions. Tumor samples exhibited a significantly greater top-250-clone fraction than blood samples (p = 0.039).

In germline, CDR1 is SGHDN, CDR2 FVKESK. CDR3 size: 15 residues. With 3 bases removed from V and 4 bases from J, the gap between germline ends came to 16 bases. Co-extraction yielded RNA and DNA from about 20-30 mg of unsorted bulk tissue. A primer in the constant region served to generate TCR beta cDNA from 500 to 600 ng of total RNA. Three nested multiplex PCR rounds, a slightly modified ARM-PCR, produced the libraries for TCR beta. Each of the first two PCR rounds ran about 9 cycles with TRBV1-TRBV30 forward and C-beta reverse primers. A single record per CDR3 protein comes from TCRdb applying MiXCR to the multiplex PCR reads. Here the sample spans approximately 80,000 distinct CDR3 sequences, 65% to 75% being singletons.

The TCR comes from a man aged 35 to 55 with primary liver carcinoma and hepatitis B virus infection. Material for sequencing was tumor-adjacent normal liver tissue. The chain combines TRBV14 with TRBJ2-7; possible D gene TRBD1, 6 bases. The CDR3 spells CASSQDGRGWYEQYF. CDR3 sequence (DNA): TGTGCCAGCAGCCAGGACGGCAGGGGATGGTACGAGCAGTACTTC.